These T cell receptor beta chains were read from a single sample in a study of blood T cell repertoires in COVID-19. Repertoires were generated with immunoSEQ multiplex PCR, while TCRdb's copy carries only in-frame clones and drops some. The sample has around 200,000 clones, about 89% seen once. The sample taken for sequencing was peripheral blood. These receptors were taken from a man between 70 and 80 years old with acute or convalescent COVID-19. Both conserved end residues are trimmed from each CDR3.

V: TRBV20-1
J: TRBJ2-3
CDR3: SASTSGSQKGTDTQY

V: TRBV24-1
J: TRBJ2-1
CDR3: ATSGGQGNYNEQF

V: TRBV9
J: TRBJ2-7
CDR3: ASSPSGTPYEQY

V: TRBV7-2
J: TRBJ2-7
CDR3: ASSVRLAGDYEQY

V: TRBV6-5
J: TRBJ1-1
CDR3: ASSYQRVGTEAF

V: TRBV28
J: TRBJ2-3
CDR3: ATTARGNTQY

V: TRBV7-2
J: TRBJ2-1
CDR3: ASSLNLAAEQF

V: TRBV3-1/TRBV3-2
J: TRBJ2-5
CDR3: ASSQGLIQETQY

V: TRBV3-1/TRBV3-2
J: TRBJ2-5
CDR3: ASSQDSQSGETQY

V: TRBV5-6
J: TRBJ2-7
CDR3: ASSGGQVSYEQY

V: TRBV7-9
J: TRBJ2-1
CDR3: ASTRGSAYNEQF

V: TRBV6-1
J: TRBJ2-5
CDR3: ASSEALRGVLQETQY

V: TRBV10-3
J: TRBJ2-3
CDR3: AISQRVGLVTDTQY

V: TRBV7-9
J: TRBJ1-1
CDR3: ASSLALGQQNTEAF

V: TRBV4-3
J: TRBJ2-7
CDR3: AGQGRPLDEQY

V: TRBV7-2
J: TRBJ2-1
CDR3: ASSPVLRSYNEQF

V: TRBV24-1
J: TRBJ2-3
CDR3: ATSGQGRMGPQY

V: TRBV4-1
J: TRBJ2-7
CDR3: ASSYAPGGGTYEQY

V: TRBV28
J: TRBJ1-2
CDR3: ASRVPLNYGYT

V: TRBV9
J: TRBJ2-1
CDR3: ASSGQLSNEQF

V: TRBV4-2
J: TRBJ2-2
CDR3: ASSSSSGRGAGELF

V: TRBV18
J: TRBJ1-4
CDR3: ASSPTGGEKLF

V: TRBV24-1
J: TRBJ2-1
CDR3: ATSDSGLAGVVGNEQF

V: TRBV10-3
J: TRBJ2-7
CDR3: AISEPDREGEQY

V: TRBV5-1
J: TRBJ2-2
CDR3: ASSLVGDSGELF

V: TRBV10-3
J: TRBJ2-2
CDR3: AISESSGKGTGELF

V: TRBV6-6
J: TRBJ2-7
CDR3: ASSYSSLAGGEQY

V: TRBV10-1
J: TRBJ2-3
CDR3: ASSWAPGDTQY

V: TRBV7-9
J: TRBJ2-7
CDR3: ASSLGTSSYEQY

V: TRBV6-5
J: TRBJ1-3
CDR3: ASSPDTDSGNTIY

V: TRBV6-5
J: TRBJ1-6
CDR3: ASSLTGAGDSPLH

V: TRBV5-1
J: TRBJ2-3
CDR3: ASSRGPRPSTDTQY

V: TRBV14
J: TRBJ2-2
CDR3: ASSQIGTSGQGGTGELF